These T cell receptor beta chains were read from a single sample in a study of T cell repertoires in cytomegalovirus infection. TCRdb re-called the reads through MiXCR, storing one row per CDR3 protein. Here the sample spans under 120,000 distinct CDR3 sequences, roughly two fifths being singletons. No antigen is known for these receptors. This specimen was CD8+ T cells from cultured PBMCs, taken from culture after CMV antigen stimulation. The receptors were sampled from a human donor in good health (CMV status not recorded). Some clones in this sample may be carry-over from other donors' samples. Each CDR3 is given with its conserved first and last residue. Fields, in order: J gene, V gene, clone size, CDR3 protein. The size entry is marked missing in some rows and otherwise reads once, few, many or a size class.

j_gene: TRBJ2-2
v_gene: TRBV7-6
abundance: NA
CDR3aa: CATHPRGGTGELFF

j_gene: TRBJ2-3
v_gene: TRBV15
abundance: once
CDR3aa: CATSIGYDTDTQYF

j_gene: TRBJ2-3
v_gene: TRBV12-3/TRBV12-4
abundance: NA
CDR3aa: CASSFGSGVGDTQYF

j_gene: TRBJ2-2
v_gene: TRBV12-3/TRBV12-4
abundance: NA
CDR3aa: CASSFYLADRVAGELFF

j_gene: TRBJ2-1
v_gene: TRBV20-1
abundance: NA
CDR3aa: CSARALGGNNEQFF

j_gene: TRBJ2-1
v_gene: TRBV19
abundance: many
CDR3aa: CASSIGWSSYNEQFF

j_gene: TRBJ2-1
v_gene: TRBV14
abundance: NA
CDR3aa: CASSQTQGGAFYNEQFF

j_gene: TRBJ1-1
v_gene: TRBV6-5
abundance: NA
CDR3aa: CASSWTAGPEAFF

j_gene: TRBJ2-3
v_gene: TRBV4-1
abundance: once
CDR3aa: CASSQEIEADTQYF

j_gene: TRBJ2-2
v_gene: TRBV5-1
abundance: NA
CDR3aa: CASSPLGGTGELFF

j_gene: TRBJ2-7
v_gene: TRBV29-1
abundance: NA
CDR3aa: CSAKDRAYEQYF

j_gene: TRBJ1-5
v_gene: TRBV9
abundance: few
CDR3aa: CASSVGALGNQPQHF

j_gene: TRBJ2-3
v_gene: TRBV7-6
abundance: NA
CDR3aa: CASSAWTVDTHF

j_gene: TRBJ1-6
v_gene: TRBV27
abundance: NA
CDR3aa: CASSSPATYNSPLHF

j_gene: TRBJ1-2
v_gene: TRBV30
abundance: NA
CDR3aa: CAWSVSGQGIPGHGYTF

j_gene: TRBJ2-2
v_gene: TRBV19
abundance: few
CDR3aa: CASSMGNTGELFF

j_gene: TRBJ2-1
v_gene: TRBV7-4
abundance: NA
CDR3aa: CASSRTVDNEQFF

j_gene: TRBJ1-5
v_gene: TRBV4-1
abundance: NA
CDR3aa: CASSQEGQGWQPQHF

j_gene: TRBJ2-7
v_gene: TRBV2
abundance: NA
CDR3aa: CARRWTSDSYEQYF

j_gene: TRBJ2-1
v_gene: TRBV27
abundance: NA
CDR3aa: CASSLSPVTASSYNEQFF

j_gene: TRBJ2-1
v_gene: TRBV20-1
abundance: NA
CDR3aa: CSARDWVQTYNEQFF

j_gene: TRBJ2-1
v_gene: TRBV11-2
abundance: NA
CDR3aa: CASLFSGDEQFF

j_gene: TRBJ1-1
v_gene: TRBV20-1
abundance: NA
CDR3aa: CSASEQQNTEAFF

j_gene: TRBJ2-5
v_gene: TRBV7-6
abundance: NA
CDR3aa: CASSEDGATQYF

j_gene: TRBJ2-1
v_gene: TRBV11-2
abundance: NA
CDR3aa: CASSPHWDRGSYNEQFF

j_gene: TRBJ1-5
v_gene: TRBV4-1
abundance: few
CDR3aa: CASSHGALSNQPQHF

j_gene: TRBJ2-3
v_gene: TRBV6-2/TRBV6-3
abundance: NA
CDR3aa: CASRPGTVAGRGTDTQYF

j_gene: TRBJ2-7
v_gene: TRBV27
abundance: NA
CDR3aa: CASSLSIGQGEDEQYF

j_gene: TRBJ2-7
v_gene: TRBV20-1
abundance: NA
CDR3aa: CSATRTSGTYEQYF

j_gene: TRBJ1-1
v_gene: TRBV6-1
abundance: few
CDR3aa: CASSFHLNTEAFF

j_gene: TRBJ2-1
v_gene: TRBV9
abundance: many
CDR3aa: CASNLEGDPRNEQFF

j_gene: TRBJ2-3
v_gene: TRBV28
abundance: NA
CDR3aa: CASSRFPDGASTDTQYF

j_gene: TRBJ1-1
v_gene: TRBV7-6
abundance: NA
CDR3aa: CASSPPGRGVNTEAFF

j_gene: TRBJ1-5
v_gene: TRBV19
abundance: NA
CDR3aa: CASSLYPGQGVFGNQPQHF

j_gene: TRBJ1-4
v_gene: TRBV7-2
abundance: NA
CDR3aa: CASSLGLGEKLFF

j_gene: TRBJ2-3
v_gene: TRBV7-6
abundance: NA
CDR3aa: CASSLVRNTDTQYF

j_gene: TRBJ1-3
v_gene: TRBV5-5
abundance: NA
CDR3aa: CASSDGQGFLGNTIYF

j_gene: TRBJ1-1
v_gene: TRBV7-9
abundance: NA
CDR3aa: CASREAMNTEAFF

j_gene: TRBJ1-1
v_gene: TRBV27
abundance: NA
CDR3aa: CASSLTEYTEAFF

j_gene: TRBJ1-1
v_gene: TRBV6-1
abundance: NA
CDR3aa: CASSEPLQGVTEAFF

j_gene: TRBJ2-3
v_gene: TRBV27
abundance: NA
CDR3aa: CASSLAGVSDTQYF

j_gene: TRBJ1-1
v_gene: TRBV2
abundance: NA
CDR3aa: CASRRLQGMNTEAFF

j_gene: TRBJ1-1
v_gene: TRBV10-2
abundance: NA
CDR3aa: CASSVLRGTEAFF

j_gene: TRBJ1-5
v_gene: TRBV6-4
abundance: few
CDR3aa: CASSDSIKRVSNQPQHF

j_gene: TRBJ2-5
v_gene: TRBV7-8
abundance: many
CDR3aa: CASSTGTSGGETQYF

j_gene: TRBJ2-1
v_gene: TRBV10-3
abundance: few
CDR3aa: CAISGLGLAGDDEQFF